Below, 25 T cell receptor beta chains from the same sample are listed, as sequenced in a study of early T cells in non-severe SARS-CoV-2 infection (TCRdb year 2021). To prepare the library, 5' RACE was applied. Instrument on record: NextSeq 500. TCRdb reprocessing: public reads trimmed at Q25 with fastp, clones called with MiXCR, in-frame beta chains kept. Rows with one shared CDR3 protein collapse into an entry with the most common genes and DNA. This sample holds about 89,000 distinct CDR3 sequences; roughly 17% were observed only once. Of the sample, 5.1% is held by the ten largest clones. The source material was whole blood, sampled at baseline. Source of these receptors: an adult who was a healthcare worker with PCR-confirmed SARS-CoV-2 infection or an uninfected control (not recorded which).

The chain carries TRBV15 and TRBJ2-5; possibly TRBD2 for D (5 bases). Looked up from germline, CDR1 is LNHNV and CDR2 is YYDKDF (reference sequence). Trimming took 0 bases from V and 5 from J, leaving 19 bases between them. The CDR3 has 17 residues. The CDR3 DNA reads as TGTGCCACCAGCAGAGATTTAGCGATCGGTGACGCGGAGACCCAGTACTTC. Amino acid sequence: CATSRDLAIGDAETQYF. Filled out from reference TRBV15 and TRBJ2-5, the complete variable domain reads DAMVIQNPRYQVTQFGKPVTLSCSQTLNHNVMYWYQQKSSQAPKLLFHYYDKDFNNEADTPDNFQSRRPNTSFCFLDIRSPGLGDTAMYLCATSRDLAIGDAETQYFGPGTRLLVL.

This clonotype appeared many times. The chain employs TRBV7-2 and TRBJ1-4; TRBD1 aligns across 8 bases. V trimming: 1 base; J trimming: 8 bases; junction bases outside the gene matches: 6. The germline V gene has CDR1 SGHTA and CDR2 FQGNSA. This CDR3 contains 15 residues. CDR3 protein: CASSLVRTGFEKLFF. In DNA form, the CDR3 reads TGTGCCAGCAGCTTAGTCCGGACAGGGTTCGAAAAACTGTTTTTT.

This clonotype appeared a few times. The chain couples TRBV20-1 to TRBJ1-1, with D hard to call. Germline V gene lookup returns CDR1 DFQATT and CDR2 SNEGSKA (reference sequence). Trimming stripped 3 bases from V and 5 bases from J, with 10 bases between. This CDR3 contains 12 residues. CDR3 region: CSASRGETEAFF. CDR3 bases: TGCAGTGCTAGTCGGGGAGAGACTGAAGCTTTCTTT.

This clonotype appeared a few times. The rearrangement joins TRBV30 to TRBJ2-2, with D possibly matching TRBD2 (5 bases). The length of the CDR3 is 15 residues. V was trimmed by 7 bases and J by 5 bases, leaving 20 bases between them. Germline V gene lookup returns CDR1 GTSNPN and CDR2 SVGIG (reference sequence). CDR3 DNA sequence: TGTGCCTCAAACCCCGAGGGCCTGGGGACCGGGGAGCTGTTTTTT. Encoded protein: CASNPEGLGTGELFF.

The table lists this clonotype with a few counts. V is TRBV3-1 and J is TRBJ1-3; D ambiguous. Germline assignment: CDR1 LGHDT and CDR2 YNNKEL (reference sequence). This CDR3 comprises 14 residues. V was shortened by 3 bases and J by 0 bases, with 6 bases between the two germline ends. The CDR3 DNA follows: TGTGCCAGCAGCCAGTTAGACTCTGGAAACACCATATATTTT. Encoded protein: CASSQLDSGNTIYF.

The chain has TRBV11-2 and TRBJ2-5; 9 bases align to TRBD2. V gave up 5 bases and J gave up 3 bases; unmatched junction bases: 10. This CDR3 has 16 residues. Germline V gene data show CDR1 as SGHAT and CDR2 as FQNNGV. The CDR3 spells CASSPRTSVGKETQYF. The CDR3 nucleotides read TGTGCCAGCAGCCCGAGGACTAGCGTGGGGAAAGAGACCCAGTACTTC.

The chain recombines TRBV3-1 with TRBJ2-1, with 10 bases identical to TRBD2. The CDR3 is 18 amino acids. The V gene's germline CDR1 is LGHDT and CDR2 YNNKEL (reference sequence). V dropped 2 bases and J dropped 6; count of bases not matched to a gene: 13. The DNA of the CDR3 is TGTGCCAGCAGCCAACTTATCCAGCGGGAGGGACAACGCAATGAGCAGTTCTTC. It yields the protein CASSQLIQREGQRNEQFF.

This clonotype was seen only a few times. The chain combines TRBV11-2 with TRBJ2-1, with 7 positions matching TRBD2. The CDR3 length is 15 residues. CDR1 is SGHAT and CDR2 is FQNNGV in the germline V gene. Trimming removed 5 bases from V and 7 bases from J; junction bases left unmatched: 11. CDR3 residues: CASSPVPGLPNEQFF. CDR3 nucleotide sequence: TGTGCCAGCAGCCCGGTCCCGGGACTACCTAATGAGCAGTTCTTC.

This clonotype came up a few times. This chain uses TRBV2 with TRBJ2-7; D tentatively fits TRBD1 or TRBD2 (6 bases each). Trimming removed 6 bases at V and 5 bases at J, with 23 bases between. The CDR3 has 16 amino acids. CDR1 and CDR2 (germline): SNHLY, FYNNEI. The CDR3 region is CASSLVRWRGIHEQYF. The DNA for the CDR3 is TGTGCCAGCAGCCTCGTGAGGTGGAGGGGGATTCACGAGCAGTACTTC.

This clonotype was observed a handful of times. The chain carries TRBV24-1 and TRBJ2-7, with 8 nucleotides matching TRBD1. J lost 5 bases, V lost 4 bases, and 3 bases had no gene match. The CDR3 has 13 amino acids. Looked up from germline, CDR1 is KGHDR and CDR2 is SFDVKD. The CDR3 here is CATSDRGRNEQYF. CDR3 sequence (DNA): TGTGCCACCAGTGACAGGGGGCGCAACGAGCAGTACTTC.

The rearrangement uses TRBV19 and TRBJ1-2, with D perhaps matching TRBD1 (6 bases). Deletions cut 10 bases from V and 4 bases from J, with 13 bases between. From germline, CDR1 is LNHDA and CDR2 SQIVND (reference sequence). The CDR3 contains 12 residues. Here the CDR3 reads CATGQQAYGYTF. As DNA, the CDR3 is TGTGCCACCGGACAGCAAGCCTATGGCTACACCTTC.

Many counts were recorded for this clonotype. The chain combines TRBV5-6 with TRBJ2-4; tentatively, D is TRBD1 (5 bases). Germline V lookup: CDR1 SGHDT, CDR2 YYEEEE. V gave up 1 base and J gave up 6 bases, with 8 bases separating them. The CDR3 is made up of 13 amino acids. CDR3 nucleotides: TGTGCCAGCAGCTTGAATCAGGGAAACATTCAGTACTTC. It codes for CASSLNQGNIQYF.

This clonotype appeared a few times. The chain recombines TRBV7-2 with TRBJ2-3, with D perhaps assigned TRBD1 or TRBD2 (5 bases each). CDR1 and CDR2 (germline): SGHTA, FQGNSA. There are 14 residues in the CDR3. The V end lost 6 bases, the J end lost 6 bases, and 16 bases lay between the germline ends. The CDR3 DNA reads as TGTGCCAGCAGGTTGTGGGGGTCGGGGGATACGCAGTATTTT. Translation: CASRLWGSGDTQYF.

This chain connects TRBV27 to TRBJ2-3; TRBD1 might be the D (6 bases). The CDR3 is 14 amino acids. Germline loops: CDR1 MNHEY, CDR2 SMNVEV (reference sequence). Deletions cut 3 bases from V and 3 bases from J, with 10 bases between. CDR3 residues: CASSLQGHTDTQYF. The CDR3 coding sequence is TGTGCCAGCAGTTTGCAGGGGCATACAGATACGCAGTATTTT.

The chain couples TRBV4-1 to TRBJ2-1; D not certain. The CDR3 is 13 amino acids. Between the trimmed V and J ends, which lost 1 base and 3 bases, there was a span of 4 bases. Germline V gives CDR1 MGHRA, CDR2 YSYEKL. The CDR3 nucleotides are TGCGCCAGCAGCCAAGCGGTCTACAATGAGCAGTTCTTC. It translates to CASSQAVYNEQFF.

The rearrangement uses TRBV14 and TRBJ2-5; D unresolved. V gave up 5 bases and J gave up 3 bases, with 13 bases separating them. The length of the CDR3 is 14 residues. CDR1 and CDR2 from the germline V gene are SGHDN and FVKESK. DNA of the CDR3: TGTGCCAGCAGCTGGTACCTCGAGGAAGAGACCCAGTACTTC. Its translation: CASSWYLEEETQYF.

The rearrangement joins TRBV20-1 to TRBJ2-4; 13 bases align to TRBD2. CDR3 length equals 17 residues. Germline CDR1 DFQATT, CDR2 SNEGSKA (reference sequence). V dropped 3 bases and J dropped 3; count of bases not matched to a gene: 8. CDR3 loop: CSASTSGRARGKNIQYF. CDR3 bases: TGCAGTGCTAGTACTAGCGGGAGGGCCCGGGGCAAAAACATTCAGTACTTC.

This clonotype was counted ten times or more. The CDR3 DNA reads TGTGCCAGCAGCTTGGCCCGGGACCGGCACTACGAGCAGTACTTC. It is translated as CASSLARDRHYEQYF. This sequence joins TRBV5-4 and TRBJ2-7, with D tentatively TRBD1 or TRBD2 (5 bases each). V lost 0 bases and J lost 3, with 13 bases in between. There are 15 residues in the CDR3. Looked up from germline, CDR1 is SGHNT and CDR2 is YYREEE (reference sequence).

V and J are TRBV20-1 and TRBJ1-2; tentatively, D is TRBD1 (6 bases). This CDR3 has 13 residues. The V gene's germline CDR1 is DFQATT and CDR2 SNEGSKA (reference sequence). Between the trimmed V and J ends, which lost 5 bases and 4 bases, there was a span of 14 bases. This chain's CDR3 is CSAEGGAVYGYTF. DNA of the CDR3: TGCAGTGCTGAGGGGGGGGCGGTCTATGGCTACACCTTC.

The chain combines TRBV7-9 with TRBJ2-7; 9 nucleotides agree with TRBD1. The V gene end was trimmed by 5 bases and the J gene end by 1 base; junction bases not matched to a gene: 6. The CDR3 runs 15 residues. Germline CDR1 SEHNR, CDR2 FQNEAQ (reference sequence). DNA of the CDR3: TGTGCCAGCAGCCCGGACAGGGGAACATCCTACGAGCAGTACTTC. Amino acids: CASSPDRGTSYEQYF.

The chain couples TRBV6-2 or TRBV6-3 to TRBJ2-5; TRBD1 aligns across 9 bases. This CDR3 is 13 amino acids long. Germline loops: CDR1 MNHEY, CDR2 SVGEGT. V was pared by 4 bases and J by 9 bases, with 6 bases of the junction left unmatched. This CDR3 reads CASSSTGGAAQYF. CDR3 nucleotide sequence: TGTGCCAGCAGTTCAACAGGGGGCGCAGCCCAGTACTTC.

The chain joins TRBV28 to TRBJ2-5; D not certain. The germline CDR1 and CDR2 sequences are MDHEN and SYDVKM. V was trimmed by 3 bases and J by 2 bases, leaving 10 bases between them. The CDR3 spans 14 residues. The CDR3 protein is CASSFRASQETQYF. CDR3 sequence (DNA): TGTGCCAGCAGTTTTCGGGCCAGTCAAGAGACCCAGTACTTC.

J is TRBJ2-7 and V is TRBV28, with no clear D. Germline CDR1 is MDHEN and CDR2 is SYDVKM. This CDR3 region has 12 residues. The germline V and J ends were trimmed by 7 bases and 3 bases, with 10 bases remaining between them. The CDR3 loop is CASNNSYYEQYF. CDR3 bases: TGTGCCAGCAATAACAGCTACTACGAGCAGTACTTC.

The chain is built from TRBV11-2 and TRBJ2-1, with 12 bases fitting TRBD2. This CDR3 is 16 amino acids long. The germline CDR1 and CDR2 sequences are SGHAT and FQNNGV. V shed 5 bases and J 5 bases; nucleotides not matched to a gene: 7. CDR3 residues: CASSLGLAGRNNEQFF. The DNA of the CDR3 is TGTGCCAGCAGCCTCGGACTAGCGGGAAGGAACAATGAGCAGTTCTTC.

This clonotype was counted only a few times. J is TRBJ2-1 and V is TRBV6-2 or TRBV6-3; unclear D gene. The CDR3 consists of 15 residues. V was shortened by 2 bases and J by 4 bases, with 12 bases between the two germline ends. Germline values: CDR1 MNHEY, CDR2 SVGEGT. CDR3 nucleotide sequence: TGTGCCAGCAGTTACAGGGCATCACCTTACAATGAGCAGTTCTTC. It specifies CASSYRASPYNEQFF.